This T cell receptor (beta chain) was sequenced during a study of blood T cell repertoires in COVID-19. Study at large: Acute-phase and convalescent COVID-19 samples originated in the United States, Italy and Spain. T cells, B-cell-depleted T cells, or PBMCs provided the cDNA or gDNA that served as material.

After removal of 3 bases from V and 6 bases from J, the junction contained 2 bases not matched to a gene. The germline V gene has CDR1 LGHNA and CDR2 YNFKEQ. The CDR3 runs 15 residues. Authors' methods: Amplifying reference gene primers gave estimates of nucleated cell counts. The method was immunoSEQ multiplex PCR; TCRdb's version includes in-frame clones alone and lacks a portion of them. The DNA was the basis for D and trimming; V, J and clone size are from that table. The repertoire has 120,000 to 150,000 clones, more than 75% of them found once; the top ten carry less than 3.5%. This clonotype was sampled from a human donor with acute or convalescent COVID-19. The donor label of this sample is uncertain. Sequences were obtained from peripheral blood. The rearrangement links TRBV4-2 to TRBJ2-2; 12 bases match TRBD2. CDR3 nucleotides: TGTGCCAGCAGCCAGACTAGCGGGAGCGCCGGGGAGCTGTTTTTT. It is translated as CASSQTSGSAGELFF.